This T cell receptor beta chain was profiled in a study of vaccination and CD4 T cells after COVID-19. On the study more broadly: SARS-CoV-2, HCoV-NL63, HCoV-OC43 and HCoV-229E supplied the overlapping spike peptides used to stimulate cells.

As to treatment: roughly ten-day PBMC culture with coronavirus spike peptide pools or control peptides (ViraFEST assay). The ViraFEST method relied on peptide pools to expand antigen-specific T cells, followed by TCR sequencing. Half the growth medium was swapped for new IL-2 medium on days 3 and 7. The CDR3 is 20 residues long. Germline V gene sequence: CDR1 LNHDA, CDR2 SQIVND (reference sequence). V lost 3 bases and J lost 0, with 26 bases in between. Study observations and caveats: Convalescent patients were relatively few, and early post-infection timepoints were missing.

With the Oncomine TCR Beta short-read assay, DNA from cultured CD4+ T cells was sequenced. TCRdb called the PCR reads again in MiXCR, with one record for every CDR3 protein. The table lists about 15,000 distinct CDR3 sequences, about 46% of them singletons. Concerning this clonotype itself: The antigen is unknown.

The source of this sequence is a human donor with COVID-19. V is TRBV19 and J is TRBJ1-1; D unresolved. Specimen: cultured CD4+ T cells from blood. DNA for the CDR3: TGTGCCAGTAGTATCCCTCGATGGCAGGCCACCCGAAAGATGAACACTGAAGCTTTCTTT. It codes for CASSIPRWQATRKMNTEAFF. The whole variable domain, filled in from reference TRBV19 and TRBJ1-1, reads DGGITQSPKYLFRKEGQNVTLSCEQNLNHDAMYWYRQDPGQGLRLIYYSQIVNDFQKGDIAEGYSVSREKKESFPLTVTSAQKNPTAFYLCASSIPRWQATRKMNTEAFFGQGTRLTVV.